This T cell receptor (beta chain) was captured by sequencing in a study of graft-versus-host responses after intestinal transplantation. Overall study context: Multivisceral, liver-intestinal, or isolated intestinal transplants were performed in recipients. Recipients uniformly received anti-thymocyte globulin induction, followed by tacrolimus and steroids for about three years.

Deletions cut 0 bases from V and 3 bases from J, with 6 bases between. Germline V gene data show CDR1 as SGHRS and CDR2 as YFSETQ. The CDR3 spans 13 residues. Assay: immunoSEQ multiplex PCR; the TCRdb copy retains only in-frame clones and omits some. Here the sample spans some 100,000 clones, roughly nine tenths being singletons. About this clone itself: Its antigen is unknown.

Study conclusions and caveats: Declines in HvG clones occurring early post-transplant were associated with peak circulating GvH clone levels. Some patients had graft-donor T cell macrochimerism, and their allografts showed high graft-versus-host to host-versus-graft clonal ratios.

The origin of this receptor is a human donor who was the organ donor for an intestinal transplant. This chain connects TRBV5-1 to TRBJ1-1; tentative D call: TRBD1 (5 bases). The sequenced sample was unstimulated CD4+ T cells sorted from spleen or lymph node cells, obtained before transplant. CDR3 sequence reads: CASSLVGDTEAFF. CDR3 DNA sequence: TGCGCCAGCAGCTTGGTGGGGGACACTGAAGCTTTCTTT.